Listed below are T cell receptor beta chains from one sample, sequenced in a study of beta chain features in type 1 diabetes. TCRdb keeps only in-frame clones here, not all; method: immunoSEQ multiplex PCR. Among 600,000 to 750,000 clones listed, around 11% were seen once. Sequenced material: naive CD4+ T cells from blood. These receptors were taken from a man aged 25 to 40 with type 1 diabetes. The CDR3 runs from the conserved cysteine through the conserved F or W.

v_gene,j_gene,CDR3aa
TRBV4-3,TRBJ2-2,CASSQEAGAGELFF
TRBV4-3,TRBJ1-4,CASSQEAGANEKLFF
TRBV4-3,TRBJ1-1,CASSQDWGQAEAFF
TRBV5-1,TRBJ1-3,CASRSGRGNTIYF
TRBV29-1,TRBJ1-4,CSADSATNEKLFF
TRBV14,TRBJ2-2,CASSPQGSAGELFF
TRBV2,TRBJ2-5,CASSSYQETQYF
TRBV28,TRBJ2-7,CASRLPGYEQYF
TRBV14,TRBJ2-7,CASSQFGTGGREQYF
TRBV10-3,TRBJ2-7,CAISDGAGGLYEQYF
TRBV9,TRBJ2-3,CASSVGDYYRTDTQYF
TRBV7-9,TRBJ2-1,CASSLAGGYNEQFF
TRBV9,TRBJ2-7,CASSVGGTGVGYEQYF
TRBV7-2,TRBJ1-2,CASSLDSNYGYTF
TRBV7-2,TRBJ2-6,CASSLTGSGANVLTF
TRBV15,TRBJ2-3,CATSRQAVSITDTQYF
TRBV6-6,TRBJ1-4,CASSFLGGEGEKLFF
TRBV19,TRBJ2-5,CASSAQYQETQYF
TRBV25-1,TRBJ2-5,CASQTLAGVQETQYF
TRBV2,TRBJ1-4,CASSVYRVKLFF
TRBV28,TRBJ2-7,CASSPGTSGTYEQYF
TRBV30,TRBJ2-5,CAWRTGETQYF
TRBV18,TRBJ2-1,CASSPPDNEQFF
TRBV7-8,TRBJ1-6,CASSLEGGPSSPLHF
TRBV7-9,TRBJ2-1,CASSLEAGNEQFF
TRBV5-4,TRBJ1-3,CASSIDSGNTIYF
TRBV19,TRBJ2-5,CASSIGIRETQYF